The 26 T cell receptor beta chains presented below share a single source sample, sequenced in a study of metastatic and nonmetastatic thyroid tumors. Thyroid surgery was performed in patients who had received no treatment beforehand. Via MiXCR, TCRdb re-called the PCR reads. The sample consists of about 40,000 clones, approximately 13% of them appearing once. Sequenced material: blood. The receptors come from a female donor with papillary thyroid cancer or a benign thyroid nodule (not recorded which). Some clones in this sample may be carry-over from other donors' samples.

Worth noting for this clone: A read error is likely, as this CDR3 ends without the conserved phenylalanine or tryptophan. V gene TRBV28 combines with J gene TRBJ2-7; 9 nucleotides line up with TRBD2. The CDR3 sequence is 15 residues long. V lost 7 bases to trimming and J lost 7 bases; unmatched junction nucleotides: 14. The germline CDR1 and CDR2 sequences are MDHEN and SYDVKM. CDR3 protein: CASTAGGGRGVEQYL. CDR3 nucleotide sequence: TGTGCCAGCACGGCGGGAGGGGGGAGGGGCGTGGAGCAGTACCTC.

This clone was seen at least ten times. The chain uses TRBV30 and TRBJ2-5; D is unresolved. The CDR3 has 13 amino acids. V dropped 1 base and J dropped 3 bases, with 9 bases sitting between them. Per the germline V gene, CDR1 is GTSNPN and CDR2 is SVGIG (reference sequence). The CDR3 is CAWSGAPKETQYF. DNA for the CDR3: TGTGCCTGGAGTGGGGCACCAAAAGAGACCCAGTACTTC. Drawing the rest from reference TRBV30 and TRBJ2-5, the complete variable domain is SQTIHQWPATLVQPVGSPLSLECTVEGTSNPNLYWYRQAAGRGLQLLFYSVGIGQISSEVPQNLSASRPQDRQFILSSKKLLLSDSGFYLCAWSGAPKETQYFGPGTRLLVL.

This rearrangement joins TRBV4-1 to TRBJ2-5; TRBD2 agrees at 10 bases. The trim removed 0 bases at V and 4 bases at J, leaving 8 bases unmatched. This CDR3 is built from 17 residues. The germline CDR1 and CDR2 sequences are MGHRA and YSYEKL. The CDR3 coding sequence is TGCGCCAGCAGCCAAGATAGCCTAGCGGGAGTTGGAGAGACCCAGTACTTC. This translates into CASSQDSLAGVGETQYF.

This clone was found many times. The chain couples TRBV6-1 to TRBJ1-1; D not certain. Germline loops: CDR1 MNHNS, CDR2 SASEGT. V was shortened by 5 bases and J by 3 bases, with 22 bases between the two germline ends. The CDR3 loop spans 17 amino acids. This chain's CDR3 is CASSFSIAGLGYTEAFF. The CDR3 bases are TGTGCCAGCAGTTTTTCTATTGCGGGATTGGGGTACACTGAAGCTTTCTTT.

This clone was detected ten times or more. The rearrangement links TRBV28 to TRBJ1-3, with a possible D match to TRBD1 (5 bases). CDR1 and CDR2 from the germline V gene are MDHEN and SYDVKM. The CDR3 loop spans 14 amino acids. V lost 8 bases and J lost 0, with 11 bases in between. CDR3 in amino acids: CASEGDFSGNTIYF. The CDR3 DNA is TGTGCCAGCGAAGGGGACTTCTCTGGAAACACCATATATTTT.

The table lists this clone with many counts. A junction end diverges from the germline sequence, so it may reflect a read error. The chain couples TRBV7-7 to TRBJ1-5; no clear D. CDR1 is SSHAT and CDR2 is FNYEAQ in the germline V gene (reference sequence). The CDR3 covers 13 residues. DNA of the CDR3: TGTGCTAGCAGCTTAGCGGTGGGACAGCCCCAGCATTTT. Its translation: CASSLAVGQPQHF.

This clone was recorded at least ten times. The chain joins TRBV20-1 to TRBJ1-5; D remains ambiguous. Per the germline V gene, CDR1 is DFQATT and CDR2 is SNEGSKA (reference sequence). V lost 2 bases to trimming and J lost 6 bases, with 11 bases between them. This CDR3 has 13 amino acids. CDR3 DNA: TGCAGTGCTAGACAAGGGTCCGGTCAGCCCCAGCATTTT. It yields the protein CSARQGSGQPQHF.

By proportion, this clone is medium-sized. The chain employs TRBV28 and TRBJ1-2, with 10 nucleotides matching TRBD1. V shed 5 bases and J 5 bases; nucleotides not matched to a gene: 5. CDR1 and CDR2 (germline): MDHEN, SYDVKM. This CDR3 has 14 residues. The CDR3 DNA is TGTGCCAGCAGTGTGACAGGGGGCCGATATGGCTACACCTTC. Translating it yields CASSVTGGRYGYTF.

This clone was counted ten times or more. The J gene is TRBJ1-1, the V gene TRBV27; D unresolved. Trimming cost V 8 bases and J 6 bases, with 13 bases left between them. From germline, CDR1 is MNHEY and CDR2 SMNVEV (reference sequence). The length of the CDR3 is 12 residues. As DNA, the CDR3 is TGTGCCAGCCGTATACTCGGAGCTGAAGCTTTCTTT. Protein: CASRILGAEAFF.

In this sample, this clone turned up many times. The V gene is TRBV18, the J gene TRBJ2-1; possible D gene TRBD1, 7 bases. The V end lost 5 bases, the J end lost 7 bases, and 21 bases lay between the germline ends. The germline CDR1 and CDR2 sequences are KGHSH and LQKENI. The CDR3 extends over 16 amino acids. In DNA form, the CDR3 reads TGTGCCAGCTCATCCCCAGGGGGGCTCCGTGAGAATGAGCAGTTCTTC. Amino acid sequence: CASSSPGGLRENEQFF.

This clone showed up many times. The CDR3 DNA sequence: TGTGCCAGCAGCCAAGAACCCCCGAGATACTCTGGAAACACCATATATTTT. This sequence encodes CASSQEPPRYSGNTIYF. The V gene is TRBV3-1, the J gene TRBJ1-3; unclear D gene. Germline CDR1 reads LGHDT; CDR2 reads YNNKEL (reference sequence). V was pared by 0 bases and J by 0 bases, with 12 bases between. This CDR3 is built from 17 residues.

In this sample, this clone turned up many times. In nucleotides, the CDR3 is TGTGCCAGCAGCCATAATGAGCAGTACTTC. It codes for CASSHNEQYF. J is TRBJ2-7 and V is TRBV11-2; D remains ambiguous. The CDR3 has 10 amino acids. Trimming pared 5 bases from V and 7 bases from J, leaving 6 bases between. Germline CDR1 and CDR2: SGHAT and FQNNGV.

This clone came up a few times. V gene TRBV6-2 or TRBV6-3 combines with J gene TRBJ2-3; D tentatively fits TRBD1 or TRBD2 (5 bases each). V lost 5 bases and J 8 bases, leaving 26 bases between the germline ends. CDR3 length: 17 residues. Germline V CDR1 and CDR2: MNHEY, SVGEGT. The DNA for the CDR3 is TGTGCCAGCAGTAGGGGACGTCCCGAGACCAATGGGGCTACGCAGTATTTT. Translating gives CASSRGRPETNGATQYF.

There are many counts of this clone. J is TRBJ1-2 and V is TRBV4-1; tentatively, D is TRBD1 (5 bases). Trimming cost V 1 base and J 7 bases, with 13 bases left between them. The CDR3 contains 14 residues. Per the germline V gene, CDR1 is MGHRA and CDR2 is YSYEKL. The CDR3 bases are TGCGCCAGCAGCCAAGCTCTTCTGAGGGGTGGCTACACCTTC. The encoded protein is CASSQALLRGGYTF.

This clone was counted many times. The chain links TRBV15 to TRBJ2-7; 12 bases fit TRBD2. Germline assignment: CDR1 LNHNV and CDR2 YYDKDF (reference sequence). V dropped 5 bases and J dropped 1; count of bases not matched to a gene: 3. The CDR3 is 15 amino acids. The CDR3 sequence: CATSLAGGRSYEQYF. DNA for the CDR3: TGTGCCACCAGCCTAGCGGGAGGGCGGTCCTACGAGCAGTACTTC. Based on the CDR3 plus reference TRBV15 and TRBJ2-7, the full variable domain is DAMVIQNPRYQVTQFGKPVTLSCSQTLNHNVMYWYQQKSSQAPKLLFHYYDKDFNNEADTPDNFQSRRPNTSFCFLDIRSPGLGDTAMYLCATSLAGGRSYEQYFGPGTRLTVT.

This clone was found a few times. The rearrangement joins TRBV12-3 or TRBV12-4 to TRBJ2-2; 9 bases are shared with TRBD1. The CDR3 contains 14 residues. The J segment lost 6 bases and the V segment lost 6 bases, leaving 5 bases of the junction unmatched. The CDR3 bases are TGTGCCAGCAGGGGGAGACAGGGGGCCGGGGAGCTGTTTTTT. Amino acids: CASRGRQGAGELFF.

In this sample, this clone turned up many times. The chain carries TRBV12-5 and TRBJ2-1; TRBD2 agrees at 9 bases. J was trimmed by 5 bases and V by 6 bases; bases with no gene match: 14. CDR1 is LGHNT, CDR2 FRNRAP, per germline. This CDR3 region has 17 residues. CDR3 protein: CASGSRVVAGDNNEQFF. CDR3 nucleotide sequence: TGTGCTAGTGGCTCCCGAGTTGTAGCGGGGGATAACAATGAGCAGTTCTTC.

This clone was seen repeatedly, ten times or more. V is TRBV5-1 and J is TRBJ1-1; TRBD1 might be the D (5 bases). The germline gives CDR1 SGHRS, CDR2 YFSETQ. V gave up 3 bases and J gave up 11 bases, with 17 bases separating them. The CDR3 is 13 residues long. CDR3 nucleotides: TGCGCCAGCAGCTCCACCCCAGGGTATATGGCTTTCTTT. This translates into CASSSTPGYMAFF.

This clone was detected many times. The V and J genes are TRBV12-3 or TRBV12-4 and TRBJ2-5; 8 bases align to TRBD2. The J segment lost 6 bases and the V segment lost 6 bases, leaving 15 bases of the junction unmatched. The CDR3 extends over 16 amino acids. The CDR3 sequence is CASSEGSAGVLKTQYF. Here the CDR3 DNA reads TGTGCCAGCAGCGAAGGGTCAGCGGGGGTTTTGAAGACCCAGTACTTC.

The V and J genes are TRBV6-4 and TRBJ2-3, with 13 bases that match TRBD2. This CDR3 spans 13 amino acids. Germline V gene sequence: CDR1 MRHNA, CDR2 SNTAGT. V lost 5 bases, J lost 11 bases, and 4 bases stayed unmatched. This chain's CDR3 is CASSSGLAGRQYF. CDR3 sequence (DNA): TGTGCCAGCAGTTCGGGACTAGCGGGAAGGCAGTATTTT.

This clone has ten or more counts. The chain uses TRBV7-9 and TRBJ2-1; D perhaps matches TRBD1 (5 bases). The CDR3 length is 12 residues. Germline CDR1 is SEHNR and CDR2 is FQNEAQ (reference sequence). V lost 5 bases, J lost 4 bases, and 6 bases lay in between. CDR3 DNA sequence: TGTGCCAGCAGCGACAGATACAATGAGCAGTTCTTC. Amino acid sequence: CASSDRYNEQFF.

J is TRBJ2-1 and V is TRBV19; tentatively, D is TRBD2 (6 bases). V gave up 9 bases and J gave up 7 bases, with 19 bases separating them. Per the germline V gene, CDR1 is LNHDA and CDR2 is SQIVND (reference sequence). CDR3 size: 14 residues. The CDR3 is CASRVLSGVNEQFF. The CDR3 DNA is TGTGCCAGCCGCGTGCTATCGGGAGTAAATGAGCAGTTCTTC.

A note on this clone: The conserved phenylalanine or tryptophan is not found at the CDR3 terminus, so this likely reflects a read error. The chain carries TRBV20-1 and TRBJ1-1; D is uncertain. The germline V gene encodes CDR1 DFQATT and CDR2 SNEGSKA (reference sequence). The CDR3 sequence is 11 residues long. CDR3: CSASWNSEAFS. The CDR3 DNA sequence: TGCAGTGCTAGCTGGAACTCTGAAGCTTTCTCT.

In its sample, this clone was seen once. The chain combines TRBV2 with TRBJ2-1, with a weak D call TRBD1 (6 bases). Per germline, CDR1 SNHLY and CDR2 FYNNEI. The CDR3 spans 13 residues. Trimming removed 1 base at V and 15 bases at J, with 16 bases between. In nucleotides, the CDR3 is TGTGCCAGCAGTGAAGAGACCGGGACACAGCTGTTCTTC. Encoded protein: CASSEETGTQLFF. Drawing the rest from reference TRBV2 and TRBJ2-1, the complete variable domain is EPEVTQTPSHQVTQMGQEVILRCVPISNHLYFYWYRQILGQKVEFLVSFYNNEISEKSEIFDDQFSVERPDGSNFTLKIRSTKLEDSAMYFCASSEETGTQLFFGPGTRLTVL.

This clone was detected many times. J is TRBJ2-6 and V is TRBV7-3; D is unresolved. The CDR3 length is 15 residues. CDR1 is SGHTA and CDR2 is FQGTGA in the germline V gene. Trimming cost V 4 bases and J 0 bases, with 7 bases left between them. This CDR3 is CASSSRNSGANVLTF. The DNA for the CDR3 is TGTGCCAGCAGCTCGAGAAACTCTGGGGCCAACGTCCTGACTTTC.

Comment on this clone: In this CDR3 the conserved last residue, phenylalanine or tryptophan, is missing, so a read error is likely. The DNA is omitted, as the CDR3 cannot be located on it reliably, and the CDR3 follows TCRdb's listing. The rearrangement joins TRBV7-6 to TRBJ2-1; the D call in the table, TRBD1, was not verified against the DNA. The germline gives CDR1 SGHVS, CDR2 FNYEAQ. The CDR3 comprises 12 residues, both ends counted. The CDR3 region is CASSLAGTAPVP.